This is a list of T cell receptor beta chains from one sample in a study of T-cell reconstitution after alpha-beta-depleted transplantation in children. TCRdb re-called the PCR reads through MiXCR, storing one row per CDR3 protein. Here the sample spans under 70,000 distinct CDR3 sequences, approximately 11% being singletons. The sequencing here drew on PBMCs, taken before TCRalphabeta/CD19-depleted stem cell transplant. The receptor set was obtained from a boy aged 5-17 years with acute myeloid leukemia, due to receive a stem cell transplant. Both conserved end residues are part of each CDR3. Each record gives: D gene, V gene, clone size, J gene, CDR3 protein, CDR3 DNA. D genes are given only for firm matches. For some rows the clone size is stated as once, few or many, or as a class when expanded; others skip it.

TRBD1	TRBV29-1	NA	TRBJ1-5	CSAGGTGNQPQHF	TGCAGCGCCGGTGGGACAGGGAATCAGCCCCAGCATTTT
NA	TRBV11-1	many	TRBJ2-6	CASSLAGFAGANVLTF	TGTGCCAGCAGCTTAGCCGGTTTTGCTGGGGCCAACGTCCTGACTTTC
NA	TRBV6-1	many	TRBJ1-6	CASTDEGLDSPLHF	TGTGCCAGCACTGACGAGGGGTTAGATTCACCCCTCCACTTT
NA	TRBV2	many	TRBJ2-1	CASSEVPVALGHEQFF	TGTGCCAGCAGTGAAGTCCCGGTAGCTCTGGGGCATGAGCAGTTCTTC
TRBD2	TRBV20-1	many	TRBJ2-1	CSADLAGALNEQFF	TGCAGTGCCGACCTAGCGGGAGCTCTCAATGAGCAGTTCTTC
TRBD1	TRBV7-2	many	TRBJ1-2	CASTETGLPVGYTF	TGTGCCAGCACCGAGACAGGGCTCCCCGTTGGCTACACCTTC
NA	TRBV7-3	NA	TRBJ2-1	CASSLSGPSYNEQFF	TGTGCCAGCAGCCTATCGGGGCCCTCCTACAATGAGCAGTTCTTC
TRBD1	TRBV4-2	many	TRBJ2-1	CASSHPGGDEQFF	TGTGCCAGCAGCCATCCAGGGGGCGATGAGCAGTTCTTC
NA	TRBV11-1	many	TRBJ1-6	CASSLGSKSSPLHF	TGTGCCAGCAGCTTAGGATCGAAGTCATCACCCCTCCACTTT
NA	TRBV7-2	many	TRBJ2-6	CASSYAGLGGANVLTF	TGTGCCAGCAGCTATGCGGGACTCGGAGGGGCCAACGTCCTGACTTTC
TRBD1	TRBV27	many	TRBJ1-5	CASRNSGGLNQPQHF	TGTGCCAGCAGAAACTCAGGGGGCCTCAATCAGCCCCAGCATTTT
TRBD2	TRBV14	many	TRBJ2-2	CASSQPLAGVFRNTGELFF	TGTGCCAGCAGCCAACCACTAGCGGGAGTTTTCCGAAACACCGGGGAGCTGTTTTTT
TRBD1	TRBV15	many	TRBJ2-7	CATSKLQGALVSYEQYF	TGTGCCACCAGCAAATTACAGGGGGCTCTAGTCTCCTACGAGCAGTACTTC
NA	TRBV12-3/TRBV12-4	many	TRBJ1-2	CASSFTWANYGYTF	TGTGCCAGCAGTTTCACATGGGCTAACTATGGCTACACCTTC
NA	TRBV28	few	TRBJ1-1	CASSLWPTEAFF	TGTGCCAGCAGTTTATGGCCTACTGAAGCTTTCTTT
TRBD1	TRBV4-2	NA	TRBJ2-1	CASSIGQGDLDEQFF	TGTGCCAGCAGCATTGGACAGGGGGATTTAGATGAGCAGTTCTTC
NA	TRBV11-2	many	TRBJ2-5	CASSFWGLETQYF	TGTGCCAGCAGCTTCTGGGGGCTGGAGACCCAGTACTTC
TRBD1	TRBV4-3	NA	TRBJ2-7	CASSQTGTGFPEQYF	TGCGCCAGCAGCCAGACCGGGACAGGTTTTCCCGAGCAGTACTTC
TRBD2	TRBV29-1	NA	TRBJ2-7	CSVRGATSGNYEQYF	TGCAGCGTTAGAGGGGCGACTAGCGGGAACTACGAGCAGTACTTC
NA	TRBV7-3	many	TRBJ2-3	CASSLEGASGDTQYF	TGTGCCAGCAGCTTAGAGGGGGCTAGCGGTGATACGCAGTATTTT
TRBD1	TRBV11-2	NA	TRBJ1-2	CASSHIGQGANYGYTF	TGTGCCAGCAGCCATATCGGACAGGGCGCCAACTATGGCTACACCTTC
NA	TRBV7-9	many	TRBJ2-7	CASSDQGSSYEQYF	TGTGCCAGCAGCGACCAGGGGAGCTCCTACGAGCAGTACTTC
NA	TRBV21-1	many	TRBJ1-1	CASSKVTKKLGGNTEAFF	TGTGCCAGCAGCAAAGTCACAAAAAAACTTGGGGGAAACACTGAAGCTTTCTTT
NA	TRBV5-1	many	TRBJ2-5	CASSFVRDSRGETQYF	TGCGCCAGCAGCTTCGTACGGGACTCGCGGGGCGAGACCCAGTACTTC
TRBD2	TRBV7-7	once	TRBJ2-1	CASSTGLAGAGNEQFF	TGTGCCAGCAGCACGGGACTAGCGGGGGCCGGGAATGAGCAGTTCTTC
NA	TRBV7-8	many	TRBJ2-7	CASSLARATYEQYF	TGTGCCAGCAGCTTAGCCAGGGCAACCTACGAGCAGTACTTC
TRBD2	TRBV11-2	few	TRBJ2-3	CASSLELAVMFTDTQYF	TGTGCCAGCAGCTTAGAACTAGCGGTTATGTTCACAGATACGCAGTATTTT
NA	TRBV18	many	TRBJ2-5	CASSPRGNQETQYF	TGTGCCAGCTCACCCCGGGGGAACCAAGAGACCCAGTACTTC
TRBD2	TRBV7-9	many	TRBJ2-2	CASSLAAGVDTGELFF	TGTGCCAGCAGCTTAGCAGCGGGGGTAGACACCGGGGAGCTGTTTTTT
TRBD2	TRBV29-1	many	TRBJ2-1	CSVSETSGRAHEQFF	TGCAGCGTTTCGGAGACGAGCGGGAGGGCCCATGAGCAGTTCTTC
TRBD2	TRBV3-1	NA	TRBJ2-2	CASSQESAGDGELFF	TGTGCCAGCAGCCAAGAGTCAGCGGGAGACGGGGAGCTGTTTTTT
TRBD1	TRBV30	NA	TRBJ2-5	CAWSVRSQGATQYF	TGTGCCTGGAGTGTACGGTCGCAGGGGGCGACCCAGTACTTC
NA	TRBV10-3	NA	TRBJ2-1	CAISDLNTYNEQFF	TGTGCCATCAGTGATTTGAATACCTACAATGAGCAGTTCTTC
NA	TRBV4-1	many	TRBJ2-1	CASSQVLENPQQFF	TGCGCCAGCAGCCAAGTTCTGGAAAACCCTCAGCAGTTCTTC
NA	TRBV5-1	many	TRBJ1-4	CATRGGGNEKLFF	TGCGCCACCCGGGGCGGCGGTAATGAAAAACTGTTTTTT
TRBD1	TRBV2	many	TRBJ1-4	CASSRDSQNEKLFF	TGTGCCAGCAGTAGGGACAGCCAGAATGAAAAACTGTTTTTT
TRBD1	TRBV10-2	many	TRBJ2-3	CASSRDRAAPTDTQYF	TGCGCCAGCAGTAGGGACAGGGCAGCCCCCACAGATACGCAGTATTTT
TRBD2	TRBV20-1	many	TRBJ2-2	CSARPLAATNTGELFF	TGCAGTGCTAGGCCGCTAGCGGCGACGAACACCGGGGAGCTGTTTTTT
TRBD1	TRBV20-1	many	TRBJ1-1	CSARGRGGGQAFF	TGCAGTGCTAGAGGACGGGGCGGGGGACAGGCTTTCTTT
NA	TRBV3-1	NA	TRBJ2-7	CLLRQDLSAGPSSYEQYF	TGCCTCCTCCGCCAAGATCTCTCCGCGGGACCGAGCTCCTACGAGCAGTACTTC
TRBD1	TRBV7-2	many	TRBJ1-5	CASSRTGWDQPQHF	TGTGCCAGCAGCAGGACAGGGTGGGATCAGCCCCAGCATTTT
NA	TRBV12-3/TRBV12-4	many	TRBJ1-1	CASGQAHTEAFF	TGTGCCAGCGGACAAGCCCACACTGAAGCTTTCTTT
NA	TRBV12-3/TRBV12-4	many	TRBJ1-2	CASSFKGPSNYGYTF	TGTGCCAGCAGTTTTAAGGGACCTAGCAACTATGGCTACACCTTC
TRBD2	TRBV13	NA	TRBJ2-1	CASSHQVAGGAFNEQFF	TGTGCCAGCAGCCACCAGGTAGCGGGAGGGGCATTCAATGAGCAGTTCTTC
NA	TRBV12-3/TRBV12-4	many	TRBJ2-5	CASSLSGTETQYF	TGTGCCAGCAGTTTGTCCGGGACAGAGACCCAGTACTTC
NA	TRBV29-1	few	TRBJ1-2	CSVTRGGYTF	TGCAGCGTTACACGCGGTGGCTACACCTTC
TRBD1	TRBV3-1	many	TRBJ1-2	CASSQGRQGNYGYTF	TGTGCCAGCAGCCAAGGCCGACAGGGAAACTATGGCTACACCTTC
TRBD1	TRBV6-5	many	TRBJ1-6	CASSSSLTGEKYNSPLHF	TGTGCCAGCAGTTCATCCCTTACAGGGGAGAAATATAATTCACCCCTCCACTTT
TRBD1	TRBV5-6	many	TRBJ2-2	CASSFWTGLGSGELFF	TGTGCCAGCAGCTTTTGGACAGGGCTCGGATCCGGGGAGCTGTTTTTT
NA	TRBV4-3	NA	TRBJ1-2	CASSQRVALFPGYTF	TGCGCCAGCAGCCAAAGGGTGGCGCTTTTTCCTGGCTACACCTTC
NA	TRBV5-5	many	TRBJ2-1	CASSADGGSSYNEQFF	TGTGCCAGCAGCGCAGACGGGGGAAGCTCCTACAATGAGCAGTTCTTC
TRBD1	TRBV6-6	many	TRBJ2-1	CASSTTGERMNEQFF	TGTGCCAGCAGTACTACAGGGGAGCGTATGAATGAGCAGTTCTTC
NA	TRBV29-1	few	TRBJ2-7	CSVEARDKDYEQYF	TGCAGCGTTGAAGCCCGGGACAAAGACTACGAGCAGTACTTC